This T cell receptor (beta chain) originates from a study of blood T cell repertoires in COVID-19. Study overall: COVID-19 samples from acute and convalescent phases originated in the United States, Italy and Spain. The cDNA or gDNA used as material had been derived from T cells, B-cell-depleted T cells, or PBMCs.

V shed 3 bases and J shed 12 bases, with 11 bases lying between them. This CDR3 is built from 12 residues. Per the germline V gene, CDR1 is MGHDK and CDR2 is SYGVNS. Authors' processing steps: The assay estimated nucleated cells by amplifying reference gene primers. Profiled with immunoSEQ multiplex PCR; TCRdb holds only in-frame clones, not every one. The V and J calls and clone size are taken from that table; D and trimming were inferred from the DNA. The table shows approximately 470,000 clones, with approximately 85% occurring only once. Sequencing used peripheral blood. The chain links TRBV25-1 to TRBJ1-4; D remains ambiguous. The TCR originated in a human donor in a cohort sampled during active COVID-19. The CDR3 region is CASSDGIRELFF. In nucleotides, the CDR3 is TGTGCCAGCAGTGACGGTATACGGGAACTGTTTTTT.